These 16 T cell receptor beta chains originate from one sample sequenced in a study of shared clonotypes between healthy human individuals. Repertoires were generated with immunoSEQ multiplex PCR, while TCRdb's copy carries only in-frame clones and drops some. The sample carries a few million clones, 90% to 97% recorded once. The source material was naive CD4+ T cells sorted from blood. Subset meaning: CD45RA+ positively selected. These receptor sequences come from a man between 18 and 35 years old in good health.

The V and J genes are TRBV7-2 and TRBJ1-5; weak D call: TRBD1 (6 bases). This CDR3 is 14 amino acids long. V dropped 5 bases and J dropped 4 bases, with 12 bases sitting between them. The germline V gene has CDR1 SGHTA and CDR2 FQGNSA. CDR3 bases: TGTGCCAGCAGCCCTCGGGGGGCAAATCAGCCCCAGCATTTT. Its protein is CASSPRGANQPQHF.

The chain joins TRBV30 to TRBJ2-3; D possibly corresponds to TRBD2 (7 bases). Trimming took 8 bases from V and 2 from J, leaving 20 bases between them. The CDR3 extends over 15 amino acids. The germline gives CDR1 GTSNPN, CDR2 SVGIG (reference sequence). The CDR3 DNA reads TGTGCCGGCCAGGCCGGGGGGCCGGTCACAGATACGCAGTATTTT. Translation gives CAGQAGGPVTDTQYF.

The rearrangement links TRBV29-1 to TRBJ2-7; D not resolved. The germline V and J ends were trimmed by 6 bases and 3 bases, with 15 bases remaining between them. The CDR3 is 13 amino acids. Germline-derived CDR1 and CDR2 are SQVTM and ANQGSEA. The CDR3 loop is CSVSRRLDYEQYF. Written as DNA, the CDR3 is TGCAGCGTCTCGAGAAGGTTAGACTACGAGCAGTACTTC.

The chain combines TRBV5-6 with TRBJ2-3, with 7 nucleotides matching TRBD2. J was trimmed by 1 base and V by 0 bases; bases with no gene match: 8. Germline-derived CDR1 and CDR2 are SGHDT and YYEEEE. The CDR3 consists of 17 residues. CDR3 nucleotides: TGTGCCAGCAGCTTGGTTGTCGATGCGGGGGGCACAGATACGCAGTATTTT. It is translated as CASSLVVDAGGTDTQYF.

The CDR3 is CASSLPANPSYTF. For the CDR3, the DNA is TGTGCCAGCAGTCTACCCGCAAACCCTAGCTACACCTTC. The chain joins TRBV7-2 to TRBJ1-2, with D unclear. With 6 bases removed from V and 9 bases from J, the gap between germline ends came to 17 bases. The length of the CDR3 is 13 residues. Germline loops: CDR1 SGHTA, CDR2 FQGNSA.

This chain links TRBV7-8 with TRBJ2-3; D is unresolved. V shed 4 bases and J shed 2 bases, with 16 bases lying between them. This CDR3 has 16 amino acids. Germline assignment: CDR1 SGHVS and CDR2 FQNEAQ. The chain's CDR3 is CASSSSATRPTDTQYF. Written as DNA, the CDR3 is TGTGCCAGCAGCTCCTCCGCCACGCGACCCACAGATACGCAGTATTTT. Combining the CDR3 with reference TRBV7-8 and TRBJ2-3 gives the whole variable domain GAGVSQSPRYKVAKRGQDVALRCDPISGHVSLFWYQQALGQGPEFLTYFQNEAQLDKSGLPSDRFFAERPEGSVSTLKIQRTQQEDSAVYLCASSSSATRPTDTQYFGPGTRLTVL.

This chain links TRBV10-1 with TRBJ2-7, with D possibly being TRBD1 or TRBD2 (5 bases each). The germline V gene has CDR1 WNHNN and CDR2 SYGVQD (reference sequence). V gave up 2 bases and J gave up 12 bases, with 14 bases separating them. The CDR3 length is 12 residues. CDR3 in amino acids: CASSEPGTRMYF. The DNA of the CDR3 is TGCGCCAGCAGTGAGCCCGGGACGAGAATGTACTTC.

On this clone itself: Other DNA sequences in this specimen translate into the identical CDR3. The rearrangement links TRBV30 to TRBJ1-2; 9 nucleotides match TRBD1. The CDR3 has 11 amino acids. Germline V lookup: CDR1 GTSNPN, CDR2 SVGIG (reference sequence). The J segment lost 8 bases and the V segment lost 3 bases, leaving 1 base of the junction unmatched. In nucleotides, the CDR3 is TGTGCCTGGAGGACAGGGGGGGGCTACACCTTC. This encodes CAWRTGGGYTF.

The chain joins TRBV5-4 to TRBJ1-4; tentatively, D is TRBD1 (6 bases). The CDR3 contains 18 residues. Germline CDR1 and CDR2: SGHNT and YYREEE (reference sequence). With 3 bases removed from V and 3 bases from J, the gap between germline ends came to 21 bases. CDR3 DNA sequence: TGTGCCAGCAGCTATTCTCCGGATCGGGGGCTGCCTAATGAAAAACTGTTTTTT. Protein sequence: CASSYSPDRGLPNEKLFF.

This sequence joins TRBV7-2 and TRBJ2-5; 12 bases map to TRBD2. After removal of 4 bases from V and 4 bases from J, the junction contained 4 bases not matched to a gene. Germline lookup yields CDR1 SGHTA and CDR2 FQGNSA. The CDR3 is made up of 15 amino acids. The CDR3 DNA reads as TGTGCCAGCAGCTCTAGCGGGAGGGCCCGAGAGACCCAGTACTTC. Its protein is CASSSSGRARETQYF. The full variable domain, its missing parts supplied by reference TRBV7-2 and TRBJ2-5, is GAGVSQSPSNKVTEKGKDVELRCDPISGHTALYWYRQSLGQGLEFLIYFQGNSAPDKSGLPSDRFSAERTGGSVSTLTIQRTQQEDSAVYLCASSSSGRARETQYFGPGTRLLVL.

This clone was observed a single time. The chain combines TRBV2 with TRBJ2-3; D is unresolved. The CDR3 is made up of 14 amino acids. V lost 7 bases to trimming and J lost 2 bases, with 13 bases between them. Germline lookup yields CDR1 SNHLY and CDR2 FYNNEI. CDR3 in DNA: TGTGCCAGCAAACTGCCGCCTACCACAGATACGCAGTATTTT. As protein: CASKLPPTTDTQYF. The full variable domain, its missing parts supplied by reference TRBV2 and TRBJ2-3, is EPEVTQTPSHQVTQMGQEVILRCVPISNHLYFYWYRQILGQKVEFLVSFYNNEISEKSEIFDDQFSVERPDGSNFTLKIRSTKLEDSAMYFCASKLPPTTDTQYFGPGTRLTVL.

This chain connects TRBV2 to TRBJ2-5; a weak D match, TRBD2 (7 bases). V was pared by 4 bases and J by 4 bases, with 10 bases between. Germline V gene lookup returns CDR1 SNHLY and CDR2 FYNNEI. The length of the CDR3 is 13 residues. CDR3: CASSVRGGETQYF. Written as DNA, the CDR3 is TGTGCCAGCAGTGTGAGGGGGGGAGAGACCCAGTACTTC.

J is TRBJ1-3 and V is TRBV2; no clear D. CDR3 length: 16 residues. Germline CDR1 and CDR2: SNHLY and FYNNEI. V was clipped by 1 base and J by 3 bases, with 13 bases between them. The CDR3 DNA sequence: TGTGCCAGCAGTGAAGGGTCCGTAATTAGTGGAAACACCATATATTTT. Its translation: CASSEGSVISGNTIYF.

Worth noting for this clone: Other nucleotide sequences in the sample specify the same CDR3. The chain links TRBV5-1 to TRBJ2-3; perhaps TRBD1 as D (6 bases). With 0 bases removed from V and 0 bases from J, the gap between germline ends came to 11 bases. The CDR3 totals 16 residues. The germline CDR1 and CDR2 sequences are SGHRS and YFSETQ. The CDR3 DNA is TGCGCCAGCAGCTTGGAAGGTGGGACAAGCACAGATACGCAGTATTTT. It is translated as CASSLEGGTSTDTQYF.

The chain has TRBV18 and TRBJ2-3, with TRBD1 matching 9 bases. This CDR3 spans 14 amino acids. Trimming cost V 6 bases and J 2 bases; bases outside gene matches: 3. Germline V CDR1 and CDR2: KGHSH, LQKENI. The DNA of the CDR3 is TGTGCCAGCTCCGACAGGGGGATCACAGATACGCAGTATTTT. Translating it yields CASSDRGITDTQYF.

The chain recombines TRBV18 with TRBJ2-2; TRBD1 matches at 7 bases. J lost 4 bases, V lost 3 bases, and 8 bases had no gene match. This CDR3 contains 16 residues. CDR1 is KGHSH and CDR2 is LQKENI in the germline V gene. The CDR3 DNA reads TGTGCCAGCTCACCGGATAGGGGGCGAGGCACCGGGGAGCTGTTTTTT. This encodes CASSPDRGRGTGELFF.